A selection of T cell receptor beta chains follows, all from one sample in a study of cytomegalovirus exposure and HLA in healthy donors. TCRdb's table, derived via immunoSEQ multiplex PCR, lists solely in-frame clones and lacks some. The table records about 120,000 clones, 77% of them present only once. Sequencing was done on a sample of PBMCs. The receptors were gathered from a man between 18 and 35 years old in good health and CMV-seropositive. The CDR3 runs from the conserved cysteine through the conserved F or W. The order of the fields is clone size, J gene, V gene, CDR3 protein. Size is stated for part of the rows, as once, few or many counts, or as a class when the clone is expanded.

size: -
J: TRBJ2-2
V: TRBV2
CDR3: CASSGTSGYTGELFF

size: -
J: TRBJ2-7
V: TRBV6-1
CDR3: CASPKQGISYEQYF

size: -
J: TRBJ2-7
V: TRBV20-1
CDR3: CSARGLAEQYF

size: -
J: TRBJ2-7
V: TRBV29-1
CDR3: CSVRQSSYEQYF

size: -
J: TRBJ2-7
V: TRBV28
CDR3: CASSPAGTGGAEQYF

size: once
J: -
V: TRBV5-1
CDR3: CASSFRDRVGEQYF

size: -
J: TRBJ1-2
V: TRBV28
CDR3: CASSLGARVHGYTF

size: -
J: TRBJ1-2
V: TRBV19
CDR3: CASSINFQGPTNYGYTF

size: few
J: TRBJ1-2
V: TRBV11-2
CDR3: CASSLWEYGYTF

size: -
J: TRBJ2-3
V: TRBV25-1
CDR3: CASMTRGANTDTQYF

size: -
J: TRBJ2-5
V: TRBV7-2
CDR3: CASSSVGAGAQETQYF

size: -
J: TRBJ1-3
V: TRBV4-1
CDR3: CASSQSDSPGNTIYF

size: -
J: TRBJ2-1
V: TRBV9
CDR3: CASSLPSGRAGEQFF

size: -
J: TRBJ2-5
V: TRBV4-1
CDR3: CASSQVGLVGETQYF

size: -
J: TRBJ1-6
V: TRBV4-1
CDR3: CASSLTGGDSPLHF

size: -
J: TRBJ2-3
V: TRBV5-1
CDR3: CASNSGGTDTQYF

size: once
J: TRBJ2-7
V: TRBV6-1
CDR3: CASSEGPTGPDPRGYEQYF

size: -
J: TRBJ1-3
V: TRBV9
CDR3: CASSVGGSSGNTIYF

size: -
J: TRBJ1-5
V: TRBV7-8
CDR3: CASSNTGEGQPQHF

size: -
J: TRBJ2-1
V: TRBV6-5
CDR3: CASRGEGAVYNEQFF

size: -
J: TRBJ2-3
V: TRBV2
CDR3: CASSGTGSTDTQYF

size: -
J: TRBJ2-5
V: TRBV5-1
CDR3: CASSLNPGLTKETQYF

size: -
J: TRBJ2-1
V: TRBV5-1
CDR3: CASSTGGNEQFF

size: -
J: TRBJ2-1
V: TRBV6-5
CDR3: CASSYLGLAGGREQFF

size: -
J: TRBJ1-2
V: TRBV19
CDR3: CASSIGSGGFYGYTF

size: -
J: TRBJ2-2
V: TRBV27
CDR3: CASSPFGDTGELFF

size: -
J: TRBJ2-5
V: TRBV2
CDR3: CARTSGPEGTQYF

size: -
J: TRBJ1-4
V: TRBV6-5
CDR3: CASSSGQTNEKLFF

size: -
J: TRBJ1-3
V: TRBV19
CDR3: CASSISGTGRSGNTIYF

size: -
J: TRBJ1-4
V: TRBV13
CDR3: CASSLGPMGTNEKLFF

size: -
J: TRBJ2-3
V: TRBV10-3
CDR3: CAISVENLSTDTQYF

size: -
J: TRBJ2-3
V: TRBV6-5
CDR3: CASSYGGSTDTQYF

size: -
J: TRBJ1-1
V: TRBV7-8
CDR3: CASSSSRNTEAFF

size: few
J: TRBJ2-4
V: TRBV7-9
CDR3: CASSSDRGRNSQYF

size: -
J: TRBJ1-3
V: TRBV29-1
CDR3: CSVETPRAGNTIYF

size: -
J: TRBJ2-5
V: TRBV28
CDR3: CASSSGGETQYF

size: -
J: TRBJ2-1
V: TRBV5-4
CDR3: CATPGGESSYSEQFF

size: -
J: TRBJ2-1
V: TRBV7-9
CDR3: CSSLYRSGGNNEQFF

size: once
J: TRBJ2-2
V: TRBV6-5
CDR3: CASSLAGYTGELFF

size: -
J: TRBJ2-1
V: TRBV7-9
CDR3: CASSLSPGTGRDEQFF

size: -
J: TRBJ1-2
V: TRBV18
CDR3: CASSLTPGQSYGYTF

size: -
J: -
V: TRBV19
CDR3: CASSSRQDRGYEQYF

size: -
J: TRBJ2-3
V: TRBV7-9
CDR3: CASSPLSTTDTQYF

size: -
J: TRBJ1-1
V: TRBV25-1
CDR3: CASRDAGRNTEAFF

size: once
J: TRBJ1-4
V: TRBV27
CDR3: CASSPQGNSPVAELFF

size: -
J: TRBJ1-6
V: TRBV5-1
CDR3: CASSWDRVNSPLHF

size: -
J: TRBJ1-1
V: TRBV10-3
CDR3: CAISEGRGGTEAFF

size: -
J: TRBJ1-2
V: TRBV6-1
CDR3: CASRPGVVANYGYTF

size: few
J: TRBJ2-7
V: TRBV4-2
CDR3: CASSQGAGGPGEQYF

size: -
J: TRBJ1-3
V: TRBV4-2
CDR3: CASSQEDRVGNTIYF

size: -
J: TRBJ1-1
V: TRBV11-2
CDR3: CASSLAVMNTEAFF

size: -
J: TRBJ2-3
V: TRBV7-8
CDR3: CASSLYRLTDTSTDTQYF

size: -
J: TRBJ1-1
V: TRBV13
CDR3: CASSKDRGTEAFF

size: -
J: TRBJ2-7
V: TRBV10-2
CDR3: CASSEVRYEQYF